A selection of T cell receptor beta chains follows, all from one sample in a study of technical replicates of blood from four donors. Here immunoSEQ multiplex PCR was the method, and the copy in TCRdb shows in-frame clones only, minus some. This table has around 73,000 clones, around nine tenths appearing once. Sequencing was carried out using PBMCs. The receptors stem from a human donor in good health. Some clones in this sample may be carry-over from other donors' samples. The CDR3 runs from the conserved cysteine through the conserved F or W. Each record gives: clone size, D gene, J gene, V gene, CDR3 DNA, CDR3 protein. A D gene is named only where the DNA matches it firmly. The size entry is marked missing in some rows and otherwise reads once, few, many or a size class.

size: -; D: -; J: TRBJ2-7; V: TRBV4-3; DNA: TGCGCCAGCAGCCAAGTATTGGGGGCTTACGAGCAGTACTTC; CDR3: CASSQVLGAYEQYF
size: -; D: TRBD1; J: TRBJ2-6; V: TRBV2; DNA: TGTGCCAGCAGATCACAGGGGGCTGGGGCCAACGTCCTGACTTTC; CDR3: CASRSQGAGANVLTF
size: once; D: -; J: TRBJ2-3; V: TRBV11-2; DNA: TGTGCCAGCAGCCTATCCACATCGGGGCAGTATTTT; CDR3: CASSLSTSGQYF
size: -; D: TRBD1; J: TRBJ1-1; V: TRBV29-1; DNA: TGCAGCGTTGCTCAGGGGGCGTTGGTAACTGAAGCTTTCTTT; CDR3: CSVAQGALVTEAFF
size: -; D: TRBD2; J: TRBJ2-7; V: TRBV19; DNA: TGTGCCACCGATCCTAGCGGGAACTCCTACGAGCAGTACTTC; CDR3: CATDPSGNSYEQYF
size: -; D: -; J: TRBJ2-1; V: TRBV5-1; DNA: TGCGCCAGCAGCTTATCGGGGGCCTACAATGAGCAGTTCTTC; CDR3: CASSLSGAYNEQFF
size: -; D: TRBD2; J: TRBJ2-2; V: TRBV6-6; DNA: TGTGCCGTTGGCCTAGCGGGGGGGCTCGGCACCGGGGAGCTGTTTTTT; CDR3: CAVGLAGGLGTGELFF
size: -; D: -; J: TRBJ2-1; V: TRBV4-3; DNA: TGCGCCAGCAGCCAAGCTCCGGGACAAAGGCAGTTCTTC; CDR3: CASSQAPGQRQFF
size: -; D: TRBD2; J: TRBJ2-7; V: TRBV6-6; DNA: TGTGCCAGCAGTCGCGATAGCGGGAGGCGGGGCGAGCAGTACTTC; CDR3: CASSRDSGRRGEQYF
size: -; D: -; J: TRBJ1-2; V: TRBV14; DNA: TGTGCCAGCAGCCAAGAGCCCGGGGGTGGCTACACCTTC; CDR3: CASSQEPGGGYTF
size: -; D: -; J: TRBJ2-1; V: TRBV23-1; DNA: TGCGCCAGCAGTCACCCCAGGGGAGGGGGACACGACAATGAGCAGTTCTTC; CDR3: CASSHPRGGGHDNEQFF
size: -; D: TRBD2; J: TRBJ2-2; V: TRBV29-1; DNA: TGCAGCGTTGCGGGGGGGACGAACACCGGGGAGCTGTTTTTT; CDR3: CSVAGGTNTGELFF
size: -; D: TRBD1; J: TRBJ1-2; V: TRBV7-9; DNA: TGTGCCAGCAGCAACGACAGGGGCTATGGCTACACCTTC; CDR3: CASSNDRGYGYTF
size: few; D: -; J: TRBJ2-3; V: TRBV7-2; DNA: TGTGCCAGCAGCTCTTCCTCGGGAGGGGGCGACGCAGATACGCAGTATTTT; CDR3: CASSSSSGGGDADTQYF
size: -; D: TRBD2; J: TRBJ2-1; V: TRBV27; DNA: TGTGCCAGCAGTCCTACACTAGCGGGGGGCAACAATGAGCAGTTCTTC; CDR3: CASSPTLAGGNNEQFF
size: -; D: TRBD1; J: TRBJ2-7; V: TRBV11-2; DNA: TGTGCCAGCAGCTTAGGGGCAGGGGGCGCCTACGAGCAGTACTTC; CDR3: CASSLGAGGAYEQYF
size: -; D: TRBD2; J: TRBJ2-1; V: TRBV4-2; DNA: TGTGCCAGCAGCCGGGGACTAGCGGGAGTGGGCTTCTCCTACAATGAGCAGTTCTTC; CDR3: CASSRGLAGVGFSYNEQFF
size: few; D: -; J: TRBJ2-1; V: TRBV4-3; DNA: TGCGCCAGCAGCCAAGTGAGTCAAGTTCCCTACAATGAGCAGTTCTTC; CDR3: CASSQVSQVPYNEQFF
size: -; D: -; J: TRBJ2-7; V: TRBV2; DNA: TGTGCCAGCAGTCGGGGTTCGGGCGAGCAGTACTTC; CDR3: CASSRGSGEQYF
size: -; D: -; J: TRBJ2-6; V: TRBV9; DNA: TGTGCCAGCAGCGTAGACAGGACATCTGGGGCCAACGTCCTGACTTTC; CDR3: CASSVDRTSGANVLTF
size: -; D: -; J: TRBJ2-1; V: TRBV6-1; DNA: TGTGCCAGCAGTGTAACAGCAGGGAGGACTTTCAATGAGCAGTTCTTC; CDR3: CASSVTAGRTFNEQFF
size: -; D: -; J: TRBJ1-3; V: TRBV10-3; DNA: TGTGCCATCAGTGAGGAGGACAGCCGCTCTGGAAACACCATATATTTT; CDR3: CAISEEDSRSGNTIYF
size: -; D: -; J: TRBJ2-3; V: TRBV7-6; DNA: TGTGCCAGCAGCTTAGCGGCCCGCACAGATACGCAGTATTTT; CDR3: CASSLAARTDTQYF
size: -; D: TRBD2; J: TRBJ2-3; V: TRBV29-1; DNA: TGCAGCGTGCTCCCCGGGACTAGCGGGGGTACAGATACGCAGTATTTT; CDR3: CSVLPGTSGGTDTQYF
size: -; D: -; J: TRBJ1-6; V: TRBV6-5; DNA: TGTGCCAGCAGTTACACTGATAATTCACCCCTCCACTTT; CDR3: CASSYTDNSPLHF
size: -; D: -; J: TRBJ1-1; V: TRBV21-1; DNA: TGTGCCAACACGAACACTGAAGCTTTCTTT; CDR3: CANTNTEAFF
size: once; D: -; J: TRBJ2-4; V: TRBV6-1; DNA: TGTGCCAGCAGTGAAGCTGACAGTGGAGTAAACATTCAGTACTTC; CDR3: CASSEADSGVNIQYF
size: -; D: -; J: TRBJ1-2; V: TRBV2; DNA: TGTGCCAGCAGTGAAGACAGGATTAACTATGGCTACACCTTC; CDR3: CASSEDRINYGYTF
size: -; D: -; J: TRBJ2-7; V: TRBV5-4; DNA: TGTGCCAGCAGCATGTTGACAGAGAACGAGCAGTACTTC; CDR3: CASSMLTENEQYF
size: -; D: TRBD2; J: TRBJ2-1; V: TRBV11-2; DNA: TGTGCCAGCAGCTTAGCGGGAGGATCTAGCTCCTACAATGAGCAGTTCTTC; CDR3: CASSLAGGSSSYNEQFF
size: -; D: -; J: TRBJ2-2; V: TRBV25-1; DNA: TGTGCCAGCAGTGAACTAGGCAGAACGAACACCGGGGAGCTGTTTTTT; CDR3: CASSELGRTNTGELFF
size: -; D: -; J: TRBJ1-2; V: TRBV5-6; DNA: TGTGCCAGCAGCTTCTCGGGGGGAGGCTATGGCTACACCTTC; CDR3: CASSFSGGGYGYTF
size: -; D: TRBD2; J: TRBJ2-3; V: TRBV19; DNA: TGTGCCAGTAGTGTCTTCGGGACTAGCGGGGGTCGGGGCACAGATACGCAGTATTTT; CDR3: CASSVFGTSGGRGTDTQYF
size: -; D: -; J: TRBJ2-2; V: TRBV7-2; DNA: TGTGCCAGCAGCAGCGACAGGAGCACCGGGGAGCTGTTTTTT; CDR3: CASSSDRSTGELFF
size: -; D: TRBD2; J: TRBJ2-1; V: TRBV18; DNA: TGTGCCAGCTCATCCTACACTAGCGGGAGAAGAGGCAATGAGCAGTTCTTC; CDR3: CASSSYTSGRRGNEQFF
size: -; D: TRBD2; J: TRBJ2-5; V: TRBV7-8; DNA: TGTGCCTTGGGGGGGAGGTTCACGGAGACCCAGTACTTC; CDR3: CALGGRFTETQYF
size: -; D: -; J: TRBJ1-1; V: TRBV6-6; DNA: TGTGCCAGCAGTTACTCCAGGGGCACTGAAGCTTTCTTT; CDR3: CASSYSRGTEAFF
size: -; D: -; J: TRBJ2-5; V: TRBV18; DNA: TGTGCCAGCTCACCATCGAGGCAAGAGACCCAGTACTTC; CDR3: CASSPSRQETQYF
size: -; D: TRBD1; J: TRBJ2-5; V: TRBV7-7; DNA: TGTGCCAGCAGCTCGGGACAGCTAAACCAAGAGACCCAGTACTTC; CDR3: CASSSGQLNQETQYF
size: -; D: TRBD1; J: TRBJ1-2; V: TRBV2; DNA: TGTGCCAGCAGTGAGTACAGGGGACATGGCTACACCTTC; CDR3: CASSEYRGHGYTF
size: -; D: TRBD2; J: TRBJ2-3; V: TRBV7-9; DNA: TGTGCCAGCAGCTTACACGGGGGGGCCGAAGATACGCAGTATTTT; CDR3: CASSLHGGAEDTQYF
size: -; D: -; J: TRBJ2-7; V: TRBV6-6; DNA: TGTGCCACCGGGACTTTATCCTACGAGCAGTACTTC; CDR3: CATGTLSYEQYF
size: -; D: TRBD1; J: TRBJ1-2; V: TRBV18; DNA: TGTGCCAGCTCAAGAGGGACAGGGGATACCACTAACTATGGCTACACCTTC; CDR3: CASSRGTGDTTNYGYTF
size: -; D: TRBD2; J: TRBJ2-3; V: TRBV29-1; DNA: TGCAGCGTTGAGGGACTAGCGCCCGTCGATACGCAGTATTTT; CDR3: CSVEGLAPVDTQYF
size: -; D: TRBD2; J: TRBJ2-3; V: TRBV11-2; DNA: TGTGCCAGCAGCTTCAGGACTAGCGGGAATGTTGGTGATACGCAGTATTTT; CDR3: CASSFRTSGNVGDTQYF
size: -; D: -; J: TRBJ1-1; V: TRBV9; DNA: TGTGCCAGCAGCGCCGAGGGAGCCTCTGAAGCTTTCTTT; CDR3: CASSAEGASEAFF
size: -; D: TRBD1; J: TRBJ2-1; V: TRBV6-5; DNA: TGTGCCAGCAGCCCAGACAGGGTCTACTACAATGAGCAGTTCTTC; CDR3: CASSPDRVYYNEQFF
size: medium-sized; D: TRBD2; J: TRBJ2-1; V: TRBV13; DNA: TGTGCCAGCAGCTTAGAGGGAGGGGACTACAATGAGCAGTTCTTC; CDR3: CASSLEGGDYNEQFF
size: -; D: -; J: TRBJ2-7; V: TRBV12-5; DNA: TGTGCTAGTGGTCCCGACACAGCGGGCGAGCAGTACTTC; CDR3: CASGPDTAGEQYF
size: -; D: TRBD2; J: TRBJ2-3; V: TRBV9; DNA: TGTGCCAGCACACCCAGAGGGCTAGCGGGGGACACGGCCACAGATACGCAGTATTTT; CDR3: CASTPRGLAGDTATDTQYF
size: -; D: TRBD1; J: TRBJ1-5; V: TRBV4-2; DNA: TGTGCCAGCAGCCTACAGGGGGCAAGTCAGCCCCAGCATTTT; CDR3: CASSLQGASQPQHF
size: -; D: TRBD2; J: TRBJ2-7; V: TRBV25-1; DNA: TGTGCCAGCAGTGGGGGACTAGCGGGGGACCAAACCTACGAGCAGTACTTC; CDR3: CASSGGLAGDQTYEQYF
size: -; D: -; J: TRBJ1-3; V: TRBV29-1; DNA: TGCAGCGTTGAAGGCAGGGCTAACACCATATATTTT; CDR3: CSVEGRANTIYF
size: -; D: TRBD2; J: TRBJ2-3; V: TRBV5-6; DNA: TGTGCCAGCACCCCCCTCCTCGGGACTAGCGGGAATTCAGATACGCAGTATTTT; CDR3: CASTPLLGTSGNSDTQYF
size: -; D: TRBD1; J: TRBJ2-1; V: TRBV7-3; DNA: TGTGCCAGCAGCGTAAACCGGGACAGCTCCTACAATGAGCAGTTCTTC; CDR3: CASSVNRDSSYNEQFF
size: -; D: -; J: TRBJ2-1; V: TRBV7-9; DNA: TGTGCCAGCACCAGAGGACTGAGAGACAATGAGCAGTTCTTC; CDR3: CASTRGLRDNEQFF